This T cell receptor (beta chain) comes out of a study of T cells expressing NK-cell markers. General study points: NKG2C+ dominant clonotypes from more than 5 donors made up roughly 1.0-7.0% of CD8+ T cells. Topping the CD3+CD56-NKG2C+ fraction as well were these clonotypes, in a few donors.

CDR3 length: 15 residues. The germline V gene has CDR1 SEHNR and CDR2 FQNEAQ (reference sequence). On this clonotype itself: What it recognizes is unknown.

For TCR beta, cDNA was produced by 5'RACE template switching with UMIs. TCRdb reprocessed the 5' RACE reads, with one entry per CDR3 protein and no DNA. This table lists about 160,000 distinct CDR3 sequences. The source is a man aged 18 to 69 in good health. The genes are TRBV7-9 and TRBJ1-2; lacking DNA, the TRBD1 call made by TCRdb goes unchecked. Specimen: blood T cells: a sorted CD56 or NKG2C T cell subset, CD4+ or CD8+ T cells, or bulk PBMC T cells (not recorded which). The CDR3 spells CASSLERQGDYGYTF.